This entry features one TCR beta chain sequence. Antigen specificity is unknown. The V end was cut by 2 bases, the J end by 6 bases, with 11 bases between. The CDR3 extends over 14 amino acids. Per germline, CDR1 SGHKS and CDR2 YYEKEE (reference sequence). TCRdb passed the 5' RACE reads through MiXCR, listing each CDR3 protein once. The table lists 40,000 or so distinct CDR3 sequences, 2.5% of them singletons. Unsorted libraries were prepared from 2 million PBMCs that had been stored at -80 C. This sample was included in a study of neurological immune-mediated disorders. Study outcomes and limitations: Neither clinical nor MRI features were found to be associated with the multiple sclerosis repertoire cluster. There were no CDR3 amino acid sequences shared by expanded clones across subjects, a result suggesting private repertoires in all groups. A possible signature appeared as one related-CDR3 cluster, in which phylogenetic grouping placed the repertoires of 18 of 34 multiple sclerosis patients.

This receptor was taken from a man aged 25-45 years with multiple sclerosis. The sequenced sample was PBMCs. J is TRBJ2-2 and V is TRBV5-5; TRBD1 might be the D (6 bases). CDR3 residues: CASSFTGSSGELFF. CDR3 nucleotide sequence: TGTGCCAGCAGCTTTACAGGGTCCTCCGGGGAGCTGTTTTTT.